This T cell receptor beta chain is from a study of T cells in Graves' hyperthyroidism and ophthalmopathy. Whole-study context: At initial diagnosis, before any treatment had begun, peripheral blood was obtained.

Amplified TCR beta CDR3 regions came from RNA transcripts. Initially, a first-round RT-PCR of the TCR CDR3 employed the HTBI primer set. TCRdb re-called the multiplex PCR reads through MiXCR, storing one row per CDR3 protein. The sample has fewer than 650,000 distinct CDR3 sequences, 14% seen once. General study findings and limits: The authors' 13 V-J model separated ophthalmopathy from stable hyperthyroidism. Most expanded thyroid clonotypes above 0.001 also appeared in blood.

Aged 18 to 65, the patients had hyperthyroidism that was newly diagnosed and had lasted under 2 months. Regarding this clonotype: The antigen is unknown.

Sequencing input: blood. The sequence was obtained from a woman between 40 and 55 years old with Graves' hyperthyroidism.

Here the CDR3 DNA reads TGTGCCACCAGTACTCAGGGTAGTGACGAGCAGTACTTC. This gives the protein CATSTQGSDEQYF. The rearrangement uses TRBV24-1 and TRBJ2-7; tentatively, D is TRBD1 (5 bases). Per the germline V gene, CDR1 is KGHDR and CDR2 is SFDVKD. The V end lost 6 bases, the J end lost 5 bases, and 13 bases lay between the germline ends. The CDR3 runs to 13 residues.